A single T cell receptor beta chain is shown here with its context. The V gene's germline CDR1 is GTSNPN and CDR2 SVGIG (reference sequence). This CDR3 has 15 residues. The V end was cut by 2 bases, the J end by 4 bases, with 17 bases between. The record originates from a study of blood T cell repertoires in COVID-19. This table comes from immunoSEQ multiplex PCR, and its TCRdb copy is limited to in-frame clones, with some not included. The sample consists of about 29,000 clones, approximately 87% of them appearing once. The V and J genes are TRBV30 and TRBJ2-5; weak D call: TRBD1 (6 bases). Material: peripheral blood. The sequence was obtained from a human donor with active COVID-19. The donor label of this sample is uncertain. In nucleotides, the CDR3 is TGTGCCTGGAGTCTATGGACAGTAGAAGGAGAGACCCAGTACTTC. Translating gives CAWSLWTVEGETQYF.